The T cell receptor (beta chain) described here comes from a study of cytomegalovirus exposure and HLA in healthy donors. The table came from immunoSEQ multiplex PCR; TCRdb's copy has only in-frame clones and leaves some out. Of 150,000 to 200,000 clones in the sample, 91% are singletons; the top ten hold approximately 3%. The receptor was isolated from a woman between 18 and 30 years old in good health and CMV-seropositive. The sequencing input was PBMCs.

The CDR3 DNA sequence: TGCGCCAGCAGCCAAGTCCCAGCGGGAGCGTCCGGGGAGCTGTTTTTT. It codes for CASSQVPAGASGELFF. The rearrangement joins TRBV4-3 to TRBJ2-2; 8 nucleotides line up with TRBD2. The germline V gene encodes CDR1 LGHNA and CDR2 YSLEER. CDR3 length equals 16 residues. Trimming removed 1 base from V and 6 bases from J; junction bases left unmatched: 7.